Presented here are 9 T cell receptor beta chains from one specimen sequenced in a study of tumor and adjacent non-tumor tissue in lung cancer. RNA was extracted from bulk tissue without any cell sorting. More than 3 cm separated this lung sample from the edge of the tumor. TCRbeta libraries were built with three rounds of nested PCR, modified from ARM-PCR. TCRdb called the multiplex PCR reads again in MiXCR, with one record for every CDR3 protein. The table has about 60,000 distinct CDR3 sequences, roughly two thirds seen once. The sequencing input was distant non-tumor lung tissue. These receptors came from a man in his 70s with non-small cell lung cancer.

Concerning this clonotype itself: The junction shows a germline mismatch at one end, possibly a read error. This rearrangement joins TRBV11-2 to TRBJ1-1; D is ambiguous. The CDR3 runs to 15 residues. Germline V gene data show CDR1 as SGHAT and CDR2 as FQNNGV. CDR3 in amino acids: CPSSPRPQRVAEAFF. The CDR3 DNA is TGTCCCAGCAGTCCGAGACCCCAGCGTGTAGCTGAAGCTTTCTTT.

This clonotype showed up many times. The chain employs TRBV5-4 and TRBJ1-4; a weak D match, TRBD1 (6 bases). Germline-derived CDR1 and CDR2 are SGHNT and YYREEE (reference sequence). The CDR3 is 16 residues long. Between the trimmed V and J ends, which lost 4 bases and 0 bases, there was a span of 13 bases. The CDR3: CASSVGGTTTNEKLFF. CDR3 sequence (DNA): TGTGCCAGCAGCGTCGGAGGGACAACAACTAATGAAAAACTGTTTTTT. Variable domain in full (rest from reference TRBV5-4 and TRBJ1-4): ETGVTQSPTHLIKTRGQQVTLRCSSQSGHNTVSWYQQALGQGPQFIFQYYREEENGRGNFPPRFSGLQFPNYSSELNVNALELDDSALYLCASSVGGTTTNEKLFFGSGTQLSVL.

A remark on this clonotype: Possible read error: a much larger clone is one base away. V usage is TRBV4-1 and J usage is TRBJ2-5; maybe TRBD2 (6 bases). Between the trimmed V and J ends, which lost 0 bases and 7 bases, there was a span of 15 bases. Per germline, CDR1 MGHRA and CDR2 YSYEKL. The CDR3 length is 15 residues. As DNA, the CDR3 is TGCGCCAGCAGCCAAGAGATGGCTAGCGATAGGACCCAGTACTTC. This translates into CASSQEMASDRTQYF.

Of note for this clonotype: The junction differs from germline at one of its ends, possibly a read error. This sequence joins TRBV14 and TRBJ2-2; 10 positions match TRBD2. Germline V gives CDR1 SGHDN, CDR2 FVKESK. The CDR3 runs 19 residues. The CDR3 sequence: CARSRQREGLSRPTGGLFF. As DNA, the CDR3 is TGTGCCAGGAGCCGGCAGCGGGAGGGCCTTAGCAGACCAACCGGGGGGTTGTTTTTT.

With regard to this clonotype: This sequence may be a read error, since a much larger clone differs from it by one base. The rearrangement joins TRBV5-1 to TRBJ2-7; D is perhaps TRBD1 (6 bases). This CDR3 has 16 residues. The germline V gene has CDR1 SGHRS and CDR2 YFSETQ. The germline V and J ends were trimmed by 0 bases and 6 bases, with 19 bases remaining between them. The CDR3 loop reads CASSLGHRDIDSEQYF. The CDR3 DNA reads TGCGCCAGCAGCTTGGGGCATCGGGACATCGACTCCGAGCAGTACTTC.

The rearrangement links TRBV6-1 to TRBJ1-1; D gene uncertain. CDR3 length: 15 residues. Germline assignment: CDR1 MNHNS and CDR2 SASEGT. Trimming removed 4 bases at V and 3 bases at J, with 15 bases between. DNA of the CDR3: TGTGCCAGCAGTGGAGTGCTGGGGAGGGACACTGAAGCTTTCTTT. Translated, it gives CASSGVLGRDTEAFF.

Note on this clonotype: This may stem from a read error, because a much larger clone lies one nucleotide away. The V gene is TRBV6-1, the J gene TRBJ1-5; 10 bases are a match to TRBD1. This CDR3 region has 16 residues. Germline CDR1 is MNHNS and CDR2 is SASEGT. V was clipped by 4 bases and J by 3 bases; unmatched bases: 6. The CDR3: CASSGGQGVANQPQHF. In nucleotides, the CDR3 is TGTGCCAGCAGTGGCGGACAGGGGGTAGCCAATCAGCCCCAGCATTTT.

Concerning this clonotype: A much more abundant neighbour one base away suggests this may be a read error. The chain couples TRBV5-4 to TRBJ2-2, with 7 positions matching TRBD1. With V trimmed by 1 base and J by 4 bases, 7 bases remained unmatched. There are 16 residues in the CDR3. Germline loops: CDR1 SGHNT, CDR2 YYREEE (reference sequence). CDR3 bases: TGTGCCAGCAGCTTGACTAGGGGGCTAAGCACCGGGGAGCTGTTTTTT. The encoded protein is CASSLTRGLSTGELFF.

A note on this clonotype: A clone one base away is much larger, so this may be a read error. The CDR3 does not close with the conserved phenylalanine or tryptophan, likely indicating a read error. The chain employs TRBV4-1 and TRBJ2-3; 8 nucleotides align to TRBD1. The J segment lost 3 bases and the V segment lost 4 bases, leaving 3 bases of the junction unmatched. This CDR3 has 14 residues. CDR1 and CDR2 from the germline V gene are MGHRA and YSYEKL. The CDR3 sequence is CASSLRTGTDTQYL. In DNA form, the CDR3 reads TGCGCCAGCAGCCTAAGGACAGGGACAGATACGCAGTATTTA.